Listed here are 11 T cell receptor beta chains from one sample, sequenced in a study of T-cell memory formation after mild COVID-19. One entry per CDR3 protein results from TCRdb running MiXCR on the 5' RACE reads. The table lists 92,000 or so distinct CDR3 sequences, about 12% of them singletons. The material sequenced was PBMCs or a T cell subset sorted from them (not recorded which). Receptors were obtained from an adult woman who had mild COVID-19 (a few samples of this study predate the infection). Cell type and time point are not known.

This clonotype was seen more than once but under ten times. This rearrangement joins TRBV13 to TRBJ2-7; 7 bases map to TRBD1. J gave up 3 bases and V 6 bases, and 5 bases lay outside the gene matches. CDR3 length equals 13 residues. From germline, CDR1 is PRHDT and CDR2 FYEKMQ (reference sequence). CDR3 loop: CASSLTGFYEQYF. CDR3 DNA sequence: TGTGCCAGCAGTTTGACAGGGTTCTACGAGCAGTACTTC.

V gene TRBV9 combines with J gene TRBJ2-5; 10 bases map to TRBD2. CDR3 length equals 16 residues. The junction had 7 bases not matched to a gene; V was cut back by 3 bases and J by 2 bases. Germline CDR1 is SGDLS and CDR2 is YYNGEE. CDR3 protein: CASSADLLAGQETQYF. For the CDR3, the DNA is TGTGCCAGCAGCGCCGACTTACTAGCGGGACAAGAGACCCAGTACTTC.

This clonotype was observed at least ten times. CDR3 loop: CASSQEGASGGDTQYF. CDR3 coding DNA: TGTGCCAGCAGCCAAGAAGGAGCTAGCGGGGGAGATACGCAGTATTTT. V is TRBV4-2 and J is TRBJ2-3; 10 bases agree with TRBD2. The CDR3 length is 16 residues. V lost 0 bases, J lost 5 bases, and 5 bases stayed unmatched. Germline CDR1 reads LGHNA; CDR2 reads YNFKEQ.

The V call is TRBV5-4, the J call TRBJ1-1, with D maybe TRBD1 (5 bases). With 5 bases removed from V and 0 bases from J, the gap between germline ends came to 11 bases. Germline values: CDR1 SGHNT, CDR2 YYREEE (reference sequence). There are 14 residues in the CDR3. CDR3 in DNA: TGTGCCAGCAGGCAGGACACCATGAACACTGAAGCTTTCTTT. Translated: CASRQDTMNTEAFF.

The rearrangement joins TRBV3-1 to TRBJ2-3; D not resolved. With 0 bases removed from V and 4 bases from J, the gap between germline ends came to 8 bases. The CDR3 spans 14 residues. Germline V lookup: CDR1 LGHDT, CDR2 YNNKEL (reference sequence). The CDR3 DNA reads as TGTGCCAGCAGCCAAGAGGGGTCCCCAGATACGCAGTATTTT. It yields the protein CASSQEGSPDTQYF.

The genes are TRBV7-6 and TRBJ2-5; D might be TRBD1 (5 bases). The V end lost 3 bases, the J end lost 1 base, and 12 bases lay between the germline ends. Germline CDR1 reads SGHVS; CDR2 reads FNYEAQ. The CDR3 has 15 amino acids. The CDR3 is CASSLTPGIQETQYF. Here the CDR3 DNA reads TGTGCCAGCAGCTTGACCCCAGGGATCCAAGAGACCCAGTACTTC.

V and J are TRBV4-1 and TRBJ2-1, with D perhaps being TRBD1 or TRBD2 (5 bases each). V shed 0 bases and J shed 0 bases, with 12 bases lying between them. Germline V CDR1 and CDR2: MGHRA, YSYEKL. This CDR3 is 17 amino acids long. CDR3 coding DNA: TGCGCCAGCAGCCAAGATAGCGCCAGGGTCTCCTACAATGAGCAGTTCTTC. Its translation: CASSQDSARVSYNEQFF.

This sequence joins TRBV20-1 and TRBJ2-1; the match to TRBD2 covers 14 bases. The length of the CDR3 is 16 residues. Trimming at V came to 0 bases and at J to 10 bases, leaving 8 bases not matched to a gene. In germline, CDR1 is DFQATT, CDR2 SNEGSKA (reference sequence). CDR3 region: CSARDGTSGSWHEQFF. Written as DNA, the CDR3 is TGCAGTGCTAGAGACGGGACTAGCGGGAGTTGGCACGAGCAGTTCTTC.

The V call is TRBV7-9, the J call TRBJ2-1, with D possibly matching TRBD1 (7 bases). The ends were cut back, 5 bases at V and 6 bases at J, with 11 bases in the middle. The CDR3 runs to 13 residues. The V gene's germline CDR1 is SEHNR and CDR2 FQNEAQ (reference sequence). The CDR3 reads CASSPGGINEQFF. The CDR3 DNA sequence: TGTGCCAGCAGCCCAGGGGGGATCAATGAGCAGTTCTTC.

This clonotype was detected a few times. The chain has TRBV9 and TRBJ2-3, with D uncertain. The CDR3 is 13 residues long. Trimming pared 0 bases from V and 6 bases from J, leaving 8 bases between. Germline CDR1 SGDLS, CDR2 YYNGEE. CDR3 residues: CASSVGLPDTQYF. As DNA, the CDR3 is TGTGCCAGCAGCGTAGGGCTGCCGGATACGCAGTATTTT.

This clonotype was observed a handful of times. V gene TRBV5-6 combines with J gene TRBJ2-1, with a possible D match to TRBD2 (6 bases). The germline gives CDR1 SGHDT, CDR2 YYEEEE. CDR3 length: 16 residues. Trimming shortened V by 3 bases and J by 5 bases, and 18 bases separated the two germline ends. CDR3: CASSWGVRGVDNEQFF. In nucleotides, the CDR3 is TGTGCCAGCAGCTGGGGGGTACGAGGAGTGGACAATGAGCAGTTCTTC.